A single TCR beta chain is shown here with its context. Trimming took 4 bases from V and 2 from J, leaving 13 bases between them. CDR1 SGHTA and CDR2 FQGNSA come from the germline V gene. The CDR3 spans 15 residues. One entry per CDR3 protein results from TCRdb running MiXCR on the 5' RACE reads. The sample contains around 57,000 distinct CDR3 sequences, roughly 28% of which appear only once. This sequence was found in a female donor with breast cancer. Specimen: tumor-infiltrating memory CD4+ T cells sorted from the breast tumor. Indicated subset: memory CD4+ T cells, CD4+CD45RO+CD25-. The chain carries TRBV7-2 and TRBJ2-3, with a possible D match to TRBD2 (6 bases). The CDR3 loop is CASSSTSYYTDTQYF. CDR3 coding DNA: TGTGCCAGCAGCTCCACTAGCTACTACACAGATACGCAGTATTTT.